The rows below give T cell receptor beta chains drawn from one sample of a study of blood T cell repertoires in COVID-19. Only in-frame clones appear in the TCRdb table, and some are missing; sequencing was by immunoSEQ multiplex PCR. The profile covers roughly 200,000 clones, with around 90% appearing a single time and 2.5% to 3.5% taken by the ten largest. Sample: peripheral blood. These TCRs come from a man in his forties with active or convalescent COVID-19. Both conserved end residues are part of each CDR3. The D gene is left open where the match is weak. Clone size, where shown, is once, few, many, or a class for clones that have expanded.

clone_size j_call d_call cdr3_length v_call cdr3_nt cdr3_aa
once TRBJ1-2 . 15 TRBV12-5 TGTGCTAGTGGCAAGACCCCACCGTTCGGGTATGGCTACACCTTC CASGKTPPFGYGYTF
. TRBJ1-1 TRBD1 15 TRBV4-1 TGCGCCAGCAGCCCCAGACAGGGTAGGGGCACTGAAGCTTTCTTT CASSPRQGRGTEAFF
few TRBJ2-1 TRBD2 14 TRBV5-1 TGCGCCAGCAGGATCGGGGGGGTATACAATGAGCAGTTCTTC CASRIGGVYNEQFF
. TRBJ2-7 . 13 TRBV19 TGTGCCAGTAACCCGACAGAGTTCTACGAGCAGTACTTC CASNPTEFYEQYF
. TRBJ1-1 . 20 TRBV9 TGTGCCAGCAGCGTGCTCCCGGCGGTTCGGGTCCGGGACTTGAACACTGAAGCTTTCTTT CASSVLPAVRVRDLNTEAFF
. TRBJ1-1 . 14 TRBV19 TGTGCCAGTAGTATCGGGAGAACGGACACTGAAGCTTTCTTT CASSIGRTDTEAFF
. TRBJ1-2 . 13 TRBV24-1 TGTGCCACCAGTGAAGCCGGGGACAATGGCTACACCTTC CATSEAGDNGYTF
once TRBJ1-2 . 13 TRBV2 TGTGCCAGCAGTGAGCGGCAGAACTATGGCTACACCTTC CASSERQNYGYTF
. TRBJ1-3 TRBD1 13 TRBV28 TGTGCCAGCAGTCAGGGACAGGGAAACACCATATATTTT CASSQGQGNTIYF
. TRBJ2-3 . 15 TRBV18 TGTGCCAGCTCATCCGACAGCCTCCCTTCAGATACGCAGTATTTT CASSSDSLPSDTQYF
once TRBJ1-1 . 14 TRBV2 TGTGCCAGCATATTTGGGGGGAGCGGCGCTGAAGCTTTCTTT CASIFGGSGAEAFF
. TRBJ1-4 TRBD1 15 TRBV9 TGTGCCAGCAGCGCGACAGGGACTACTAATGAAAAACTGTTTTTT CASSATGTTNEKLFF
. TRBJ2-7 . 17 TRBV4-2 TGTGCCAGCAGCCAAGTTGTAGGAGCGGCCACCGACTACGAGCAGTACTTC CASSQVVGAATDYEQYF
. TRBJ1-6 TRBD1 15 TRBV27 TGTGCCAGCAGTCCGGGGACAGTCTTTAATTCACCCCTCCACTTT CASSPGTVFNSPLHF
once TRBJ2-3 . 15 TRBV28 TGTGCCAGCAGTTTAGGAGGAAGTGCCACAGATACGCAGTATTTT CASSLGGSATDTQYF
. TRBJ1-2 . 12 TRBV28 TGTGCCAATCAAGCGTCAGGGTACGGCTACACCTTC CANQASGYGYTF
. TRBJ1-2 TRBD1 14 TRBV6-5 TGTGCCAGCATCTCCAGGGGGACCTACTATGGCTACACCTTC CASISRGTYYGYTF
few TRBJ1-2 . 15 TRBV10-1 TGCGCCAGCTCCTCCCGGAGACAGCGGGACTATGGCTACACCTTC CASSSRRQRDYGYTF
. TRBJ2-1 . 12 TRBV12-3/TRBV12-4 TGTGCCAGCAGTTTCGGTTACAATGAGCAGTTCTTC CASSFGYNEQFF
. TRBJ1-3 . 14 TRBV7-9 TGTGCCGGCTCGGGGGGACTGCTGGAGAGCACCATATATTTT CAGSGGLLESTIYF